This entry lists 14 T cell receptor beta chains sequenced from one sample in a study of blood T cells in healthy people across ages. A second PCR, run for about 6 to 11 cycles, used a sample-barcoded 5' primer plus a J-beta primer mix. TCRdb called the 5' RACE reads again in MiXCR, with one record for every CDR3 protein. The repertoire holds approximately 800,000 distinct CDR3 sequences, with about 34% as singletons. Sequencing was carried out using blood. The receptors come from a man aged 18-30 years in good health.

This chain connects TRBV11-2 to TRBJ1-1, with a possible D match to TRBD1 (6 bases). Germline V CDR1 and CDR2: SGHAT, FQNNGV. V shed 0 bases and J shed 1 base, with 12 bases lying between them. This CDR3 contains 16 residues. In DNA form, the CDR3 reads TGTGCCAGCAGCTTAGACGGGGGCTTCCCGAACACTGAAGCTTTCTTT. It yields the protein CASSLDGGFPNTEAFF.

This clonotype turned up a few times. This chain connects TRBV20-1 to TRBJ1-6, with D possibly TRBD1 on 5 matching bases. This CDR3 has 16 residues. Trimming stripped 0 bases from V and 14 bases from J, with 23 bases between. In germline, CDR1 is DFQATT, CDR2 SNEGSKA (reference sequence). For the CDR3, the DNA is TGCAGTGCTAGAGATCAGAAGGGACGCCTCCGAAAGGCCCTCCACTTT. Translation: CSARDQKGRLRKALHF.

On this clonotype itself: This could be a read error, since a much larger clone is one nucleotide away. This chain joins TRBV6-5 and TRBJ2-1; the match to TRBD1 covers 10 bases. There are 16 residues in the CDR3. In germline, CDR1 is MNHEY, CDR2 SVGAGI. The CDR3 reads CASGYSDGTGVNEQFF. The CDR3 region has the DNA TGTGCCAGCGGTTACTCTGACGGGACAGGGGTGAATGAGCAGTTCTTC.

A few counts support this clonotype. The chain is built from TRBV2 and TRBJ2-3; 10 bases line up with TRBD2. This CDR3 spans 13 amino acids. Germline CDR1 reads SNHLY; CDR2 reads FYNNEI. V was clipped by 3 bases and J by 6 bases; unmatched bases: 0. The CDR3, as DNA: TGTGCCAGCAGTGAGGGACTAGCGGATACGCAGTATTTT. Amino acid sequence: CASSEGLADTQYF. The full variable domain, its missing parts supplied by reference TRBV2 and TRBJ2-3, is EPEVTQTPSHQVTQMGQEVILRCVPISNHLYFYWYRQILGQKVEFLVSFYNNEISEKSEIFDDQFSVERPDGSNFTLKIRSTKLEDSAMYFCASSEGLADTQYFGPGTRLTVL.

The chain uses TRBV12-3 or TRBV12-4 and TRBJ1-4; 8 positions match TRBD1. The CDR3 extends over 15 amino acids. Germline trimming cut 6 bases from V and 7 bases from J; bases unmatched to any gene: 10. CDR3 sequence: CASSSTGGGGEKLFF. In DNA, the CDR3 is TGTGCCAGCAGCTCTACAGGGGGTGGAGGTGAAAAACTGTTTTTT.

This clonotype was seen many times. The chain couples TRBV5-6 to TRBJ1-2, with unresolved D. CDR1 and CDR2 from the germline V gene are SGHDT and YYEEEE. Trimming cost V 2 bases and J 1 base, with 12 bases left between them. The CDR3 length is 15 residues. CDR3 sequence (DNA): TGTGCCAGCAGCTTTCGGCAGACCCTTAACTATGGCTACACCTTC. Its translation: CASSFRQTLNYGYTF.

This clonotype has only a few counts. The chain recombines TRBV12-3 or TRBV12-4 with TRBJ2-1; D is unresolved. The CDR3 runs 13 residues. Deletions cut 6 bases from V and 7 bases from J, with 13 bases between. The CDR3 DNA reads TGTGCCAGCAGGCCCCGAAATGAGAATGAGCAGTTCTTC. Amino acid sequence: CASRPRNENEQFF.

Notes on this clonotype: A much larger clone lies one base from this, so it may be a read error. CDR3 sequence (DNA): TGTGCCAGCAGCACTTCCGGACTGGGAGGTTTGACCCAGTACTTC. Translation gives CASSTSGLGGLTQYF. The genes are TRBV5-6 and TRBJ2-5; D might be TRBD2 (6 bases). Germline V gene lookup returns CDR1 SGHDT and CDR2 YYEEEE. Trimming took 4 bases from V and 7 from J, leaving 20 bases between them. The CDR3 consists of 15 residues. Combining the CDR3 with reference TRBV5-6 and TRBJ2-5 gives the whole variable domain DAGVTQSPTHLIKTRGQQVTLRCSPKSGHDTVSWYQQALGQGPQFIFQYYEEEERQRGNFPDRFSGHQFPNYSSELNVNALLLGDSALYLCASSTSGLGGLTQYFGPGTRLLVL.

The chain couples TRBV9 to TRBJ2-2, with D unresolved. Germline V gene sequence: CDR1 SGDLS, CDR2 YYNGEE. CDR3 length: 13 residues. Deletions cut 3 bases from V and 5 bases from J, with 8 bases between. CDR3 sequence (DNA): TGTGCCAGCAGCGGAGCCCCTACCGGGGAGCTGTTTTTT. This translates into CASSGAPTGELFF.

The chain joins TRBV10-3 to TRBJ1-1, with 8 positions matching TRBD1. V was clipped by 10 bases and J by 1 base; unmatched bases: 5. Germline V gene lookup returns CDR1 ENHRY and CDR2 SYGVKD. The CDR3 is made up of 13 amino acids. CDR3 sequence reads: CARSTGANTEAFF. The CDR3 DNA reads as TGTGCCAGATCGACAGGGGCGAACACTGAAGCTTTCTTT.

The CDR3 loop reads CASSWGNGVTEAFF. CDR3 sequence (DNA): TGTGCCAGCAGTTGGGGGAACGGGGTCACTGAAGCTTTCTTT. The chain employs TRBV12-3 or TRBV12-4 and TRBJ1-1; weak D call: TRBD1 (5 bases). Trimming took off 4 bases at V and 4 bases at J, with 13 bases between the two ends. CDR3 length: 14 residues.

The rearrangement uses TRBV20-1 and TRBJ2-1; tentatively, D is TRBD1 (5 bases). The J call is doubtful: the DNA matches TRBJ2-7 better. The germline V gene has CDR1 DFQATT and CDR2 SNEGSKA (reference sequence). CDR3 length equals 15 residues. In DNA, the CDR3 is TGCAGTGCTAGAGATTGGGGCCCATCTTACAATGAGCAGTACTTC. It encodes CSARDWGPSYNEQYF.

This clonotype was picked up many times. This sequence joins TRBV4-2 and TRBJ2-1, with D maybe TRBD1 (6 bases). The CDR3 runs to 16 residues. Germline V gene lookup returns CDR1 LGHNA and CDR2 YNFKEQ. Trimming took off 4 bases at V and 2 bases at J, with 15 bases between the two ends. As DNA, the CDR3 is TGTGCCAGCAGCCCGCGTGAGGGGGAGACCTACAATGAGCAGTTCTTC. Its protein product is CASSPREGETYNEQFF.

There are a few counts of this clonotype. The V and J genes are TRBV5-5 and TRBJ2-3, with D hard to call. Trimming removed 3 bases at V and 1 base at J, with 15 bases between. CDR1 and CDR2 from the germline V gene are SGHKS and YYEKEE (reference sequence). CDR3 length: 16 amino acids. CDR3 amino acids: CASSSRVISGTDTQYF. In DNA form, the CDR3 reads TGTGCCAGCAGCTCAAGGGTCATTAGTGGCACAGATACGCAGTATTTT.